One T cell receptor (beta chain) is described in this entry. It has no known antigen specificity. The record has no base qualities; no much larger clone is one base away. The germline V gene specifies SGHRS as CDR1 and YFSETQ as CDR2. Relative to germline, V is missing 4 bases and J is missing 2 bases, with 7 bases of the junction outside any gene match. The CDR3, from cysteine to phenylalanine, totals 16 residues. The entry retains the CDR3 DNA only, 48 bases that are in frame from base 1. The source of the sample is a study of blood T cell repertoires in COVID-19 (dated by TCRdb to 2020 to 2022). Regarding the complete study: Collaborator samples came from the United States, Italy and Spain and covered acute and convalescent phases of COVID-19. Sample metadata almost always included a de-identified subject ID, COVID-19 status, age in years and sex. HLA class I and class II types, where available, came from metadata supplied by the sample provider rather than from assay-based typing. The dataset comprised deeply sampled blood TCRbeta repertoires from subjects exposed to, actively infected with, or recovered from COVID-19. Samples were obtained from the ongoing ImmuneRACE study (first 160 participants) and from 1,254 subjects provided by 6 global collaborators. The repertoires were released in a freely available public database meant as a resource for research on the immune response to SARS-CoV-2. The material from the prospective study consisted of cDNA or gDNA derived from T cells, B-cell-depleted T cells, or PBMCs.

TCRbeta CDR3 regions were amplified from genomic DNA using the immunoSEQ Assay, a bias-controlled multiplex PCR. Per the source publication's procedure: Within the assay, amplification of reference gene primers was used to estimate how many nucleated cells each sample contained. Sequence reads were collapsed and filtered to measure the absolute abundance of every unique TCRbeta CDR3 rearrangement. For each sample, productive Simpson clonality was calculated by taking the square root of Simpson's diversity index across productive rearrangements. The clones in this table, taken by TCRdb from immuneACCESS, are in-frame only. Not every clone is retained; where verified, under half of the shortfall comes from an unresolved V gene, and the cause of the rest is unknown. The D gene and trimming were derived from the DNA, and the V and J assignments and clone size from that table. In all, the sample holds more than 200,000 clones, and 80% to 90% of those were seen once. The ten largest clonotypes hold about 2.2% of the sample.

General study outcomes and caveats: Clinical and demographic metadata were provided uncurated, with the amount varying by source and participant.

Whole blood was collected in K2EDTA tubes by collaborating institutions according to the institutions' own protocols. For TCRbeta analysis, collaborator samples were shipped as frozen whole blood, as isolated PBMCs, or as DNA extracted from either sample type. This receptor was obtained from a woman between 45 and 60 years old with acute or convalescent COVID-19. This sequence uses TRBV5-1 and TRBJ1-3; 9 bases in the junction line up with TRBD1. Material for sequencing was peripheral blood. The DNA is as follows: TGCGCCAGCAGCCCGGACAGGGGCTGGACTGGAAACACCATATATTTT. Its protein product is CASSPDRGWTGNTIYF.